Listed below are T cell receptor beta chains from one sample, sequenced in a study of beta chain features in type 1 diabetes. TCRdb keeps only in-frame clones here, not all; method: immunoSEQ multiplex PCR. The sample records a few hundred thousand clones, approximately 16% being singletons. Material for sequencing was naive CD4+ T cells from blood. All receptors come from a man aged 25 to 40 with type 1 diabetes. The CDR3 runs from the conserved cysteine through the conserved F or W. Each record gives: D gene, J gene, clone size, V gene, CDR3 length, CDR3 DNA, CDR3 protein. A D gene is named only where the DNA matches it firmly. Size is stated for part of the rows, as once, few or many counts, or as a class when the clone is expanded.

D gene: TRBD2; J gene: TRBJ2-7; clone size: few; V gene: TRBV15; CDR3 length: 16; CDR3 DNA: TGTGCCACCAGCAGTGGACTAGCGGGAGACTATAGCGAGCAGTACTTC; CDR3 protein: CATSSGLAGDYSEQYF
D gene: .; J gene: TRBJ2-7; clone size: few; V gene: TRBV7-9; CDR3 length: 14; CDR3 DNA: TGTGCCAGCAGCTTAGCGGGAGGACCCTACGAGCAGTACTTC; CDR3 protein: CASSLAGGPYEQYF
D gene: TRBD2; J gene: TRBJ2-7; clone size: .; V gene: TRBV10-3; CDR3 length: 13; CDR3 DNA: TGTGCCATCATGCCAAGGACTAGCGACGAGCAGTACTTC; CDR3 protein: CAIMPRTSDEQYF
D gene: .; J gene: TRBJ2-1; clone size: .; V gene: TRBV29-1; CDR3 length: 15; CDR3 DNA: TGCAGCGTCGTAGGGACCGCTAGCTCCTACAATGAGCAGTTCTTC; CDR3 protein: CSVVGTASSYNEQFF
D gene: .; J gene: TRBJ1-4; clone size: .; V gene: TRBV30; CDR3 length: 12; CDR3 DNA: TGTGCCTGGAGTAGTGGAGTTGGAAAACTGTTTTTT; CDR3 protein: CAWSSGVGKLFF
D gene: .; J gene: TRBJ2-1; clone size: .; V gene: TRBV11-2; CDR3 length: 14; CDR3 DNA: TGTGCCAGCAGCTTAACAGGTTCCTACAATGAGCAGTTCTTC; CDR3 protein: CASSLTGSYNEQFF
D gene: TRBD1; J gene: TRBJ2-1; clone size: few; V gene: TRBV9; CDR3 length: 14; CDR3 DNA: TGTGCCAGCAGCGCTCAGACAGGGTACAATGAGCAGTTCTTC; CDR3 protein: CASSAQTGYNEQFF
D gene: .; J gene: TRBJ2-1; clone size: few; V gene: TRBV28; CDR3 length: 13; CDR3 DNA: TGTGCCAGCCTGGGACCCCGGCACAATGAGCAGTTCTTC; CDR3 protein: CASLGPRHNEQFF
D gene: .; J gene: TRBJ2-2; clone size: few; V gene: TRBV9; CDR3 length: 16; CDR3 DNA: TGTGCCAGCAGCCGAAACACAGGGCCAGGCACCGGGGAGCTGTTTTTT; CDR3 protein: CASSRNTGPGTGELFF
D gene: .; J gene: TRBJ2-3; clone size: .; V gene: TRBV14; CDR3 length: 17; CDR3 DNA: TGTGCCAGCAGCCAAGAGGTATCGACGGTCGGCACAGATACGCAGTATTTT; CDR3 protein: CASSQEVSTVGTDTQYF
D gene: .; J gene: TRBJ2-3; clone size: .; V gene: TRBV7-9; CDR3 length: 15; CDR3 DNA: TGTGCCAGCAGCTTTTTGAAGACAGACACAGATACGCAGTATTTT; CDR3 protein: CASSFLKTDTDTQYF
D gene: .; J gene: TRBJ1-4; clone size: .; V gene: TRBV29-1; CDR3 length: 10; CDR3 DNA: TGCAGCGGGGGAAGTGAAAAACTGTTTTTT; CDR3 protein: CSGGSEKLFF
D gene: .; J gene: TRBJ2-1; clone size: .; V gene: TRBV28; CDR3 length: 11; CDR3 DNA: TGTGCCAGCATGGGGGCCAATGAGCAGTTCTTC; CDR3 protein: CASMGANEQFF
D gene: .; J gene: TRBJ2-7; clone size: .; V gene: TRBV7-9; CDR3 length: 14; CDR3 DNA: TGTGCCAGCAGCTTACCCCCCAAGGGGAACGAGCAGTACTTC; CDR3 protein: CASSLPPKGNEQYF
D gene: .; J gene: TRBJ2-2; clone size: .; V gene: TRBV7-3; CDR3 length: 14; CDR3 DNA: TGTGCCAGCACCCCGGACGGAAACACCGGGGAGCTGTTTTTT; CDR3 protein: CASTPDGNTGELFF
D gene: TRBD1; J gene: TRBJ1-1; clone size: .; V gene: TRBV28; CDR3 length: 15; CDR3 DNA: TGTGCCAGCAGTTTACCGCTTACAGGGGGCACTGAAGCTTTCTTT; CDR3 protein: CASSLPLTGGTEAFF
D gene: TRBD2; J gene: TRBJ2-1; clone size: .; V gene: TRBV7-9; CDR3 length: 16; CDR3 DNA: TGTGCCAGCAGCTTAGAGATCGCGGGAGGGCACAATGAGCAGTTCTTC; CDR3 protein: CASSLEIAGGHNEQFF
D gene: .; J gene: TRBJ1-2; clone size: few; V gene: TRBV25-1; CDR3 length: 18; CDR3 DNA: TGTGCCAGCAGTGAATATCCCCTTGACAGAAGCAGTTTCTATGGCTACACCTTC; CDR3 protein: CASSEYPLDRSSFYGYTF
D gene: .; J gene: TRBJ2-3; clone size: few; V gene: TRBV7-9; CDR3 length: 14; CDR3 DNA: TGTGCCAGCAGCTTAGACGGGAGCGTGGATACGCAGTATTTT; CDR3 protein: CASSLDGSVDTQYF
D gene: .; J gene: TRBJ2-3; clone size: few; V gene: TRBV9; CDR3 length: 13; CDR3 DNA: TGTGCCAGCAGCGGGGGCATCGCAGATACGCAGTATTTT; CDR3 protein: CASSGGIADTQYF
D gene: TRBD2; J gene: TRBJ2-1; clone size: .; V gene: TRBV19; CDR3 length: 17; CDR3 DNA: TGTGCCAGTAGTATAAGCGGGAGGCTCAGCTCCTACAATGAGCAGTTCTTC; CDR3 protein: CASSISGRLSSYNEQFF
D gene: .; J gene: TRBJ1-1; clone size: few; V gene: TRBV7-3; CDR3 length: 14; CDR3 DNA: TGTGCCAGCAGTCCTACCGGGGGTGACACTGAAGCTTTCTTT; CDR3 protein: CASSPTGGDTEAFF
D gene: .; J gene: TRBJ2-3; clone size: .; V gene: TRBV4-1; CDR3 length: 15; CDR3 DNA: TGCGCCAGCAGCCAGGGAGAGGGCCCCAGAGATACGCAGTATTTT; CDR3 protein: CASSQGEGPRDTQYF
D gene: .; J gene: TRBJ2-1; clone size: .; V gene: TRBV7-3; CDR3 length: 12; CDR3 DNA: TGTGCCAGCAGCCTGGGTCTTGGCGAGCAGTTCTTC; CDR3 protein: CASSLGLGEQFF
D gene: .; J gene: TRBJ2-5; clone size: .; V gene: TRBV9; CDR3 length: 13; CDR3 DNA: TGTGCCAGCAGCGTTTCCAACGAAGAGACCCAGTACTTC; CDR3 protein: CASSVSNEETQYF
D gene: .; J gene: TRBJ1-1; clone size: .; V gene: TRBV4-1; CDR3 length: 15; CDR3 DNA: TGCGCCAGCAGCCAAGGGAGCCAGGTGAACACTGAAGCTTTCTTT; CDR3 protein: CASSQGSQVNTEAFF
D gene: .; J gene: TRBJ1-3; clone size: once; V gene: TRBV29-1; CDR3 length: 15; CDR3 DNA: TGCAGCGTTGAGAGGTTGGCAGGGCCTGGAAACACCATATATTTT; CDR3 protein: CSVERLAGPGNTIYF
D gene: .; J gene: TRBJ2-2; clone size: few; V gene: TRBV30; CDR3 length: 13; CDR3 DNA: TGTGCCTGGAGCCTATTGATAGCCGGGGAGCTGTTTTTT; CDR3 protein: CAWSLLIAGELFF
D gene: .; J gene: TRBJ1-1; clone size: .; V gene: TRBV4-2; CDR3 length: 13; CDR3 DNA: TGTGCCAGCAGGACCTCGGCAGACACTGAAGCTTTCTTT; CDR3 protein: CASRTSADTEAFF
D gene: .; J gene: TRBJ2-3; clone size: few; V gene: TRBV29-1; CDR3 length: 17; CDR3 DNA: TGCAGCGTCGTCCGGGCCCTCCTCCCCGAGGGCACAGATACGCAGTATTTT; CDR3 protein: CSVVRALLPEGTDTQYF
D gene: TRBD1; J gene: TRBJ2-7; clone size: .; V gene: TRBV14; CDR3 length: 15; CDR3 DNA: TGTGCCAGCAGCCAAGTGCGGACAGGAGACTACGAGCAGTACTTC; CDR3 protein: CASSQVRTGDYEQYF
D gene: .; J gene: TRBJ2-5; clone size: .; V gene: TRBV28; CDR3 length: 15; CDR3 DNA: TGTGCCAGCAGTTCGGAGCAGGGCCTGCGGGAGACCCAGTACTTC; CDR3 protein: CASSSEQGLRETQYF
D gene: .; J gene: TRBJ2-1; clone size: few; V gene: TRBV25-1; CDR3 length: 14; CDR3 DNA: TGTGCCAGCAGTGAACACAGCTCCTACAATGAGCAGTTCTTC; CDR3 protein: CASSEHSSYNEQFF
D gene: .; J gene: TRBJ2-1; clone size: .; V gene: TRBV7-9; CDR3 length: 17; CDR3 DNA: TGTGCCAGCAGCTTGGCCCCGGCGACGAGCTCCTACAATGAGCAGTTCTTC; CDR3 protein: CASSLAPATSSYNEQFF
D gene: .; J gene: TRBJ2-5; clone size: few; V gene: TRBV27; CDR3 length: 18; CDR3 DNA: TGTGCCAGCAGTTTATGGGGGGGCGGGAGCGACGTTGCGGGGACCCAGTACTTC; CDR3 protein: CASSLWGGGSDVAGTQYF
D gene: TRBD1; J gene: TRBJ1-4; clone size: .; V gene: TRBV6-5; CDR3 length: 14; CDR3 DNA: TGTGCCAGCAGGCCACAGGGGTGGAATGAAAAACTGTTTTTT; CDR3 protein: CASRPQGWNEKLFF
D gene: TRBD1; J gene: TRBJ1-1; clone size: once; V gene: TRBV29-1; CDR3 length: 13; CDR3 DNA: TGCAGCGCCGCCGGACAGGGTCTAACTGAAGCTTTCTTT; CDR3 protein: CSAAGQGLTEAFF
D gene: .; J gene: TRBJ2-3; clone size: few; V gene: TRBV29-1; CDR3 length: 13; CDR3 DNA: TGCAGCGTCCGGGGCCTAGTCACAGATACGCAGTATTTT; CDR3 protein: CSVRGLVTDTQYF
D gene: .; J gene: TRBJ2-7; clone size: few; V gene: TRBV7-9; CDR3 length: 12; CDR3 DNA: TGTGCCAGCAGCAAGGACGGGACAGAGCAGTACTTC; CDR3 protein: CASSKDGTEQYF
D gene: .; J gene: TRBJ2-2; clone size: .; V gene: TRBV5-4; CDR3 length: 13; CDR3 DNA: TGTGCCAGCAGCTTGGATTGGGCCGGGGAGCTGTTTTTT; CDR3 protein: CASSLDWAGELFF
D gene: .; J gene: TRBJ2-7; clone size: .; V gene: TRBV28; CDR3 length: 11; CDR3 DNA: TGTGCCAGCAAAGAGACCTACGAGCAGTACTTC; CDR3 protein: CASKETYEQYF
D gene: .; J gene: TRBJ2-3; clone size: .; V gene: TRBV10-3; CDR3 length: 11; CDR3 DNA: TGTGCCATCATGCGGGCGGATACGCAGTATTTT; CDR3 protein: CAIMRADTQYF
D gene: TRBD1; J gene: TRBJ2-1; clone size: few; V gene: TRBV7-2; CDR3 length: 17; CDR3 DNA: TGTGCCAGCAGCTTAGCCCAGCCAGGGGGAGAAGGGAATGAGCAGTTCTTC; CDR3 protein: CASSLAQPGGEGNEQFF
D gene: TRBD2; J gene: TRBJ2-7; clone size: once; V gene: TRBV28; CDR3 length: 12; CDR3 DNA: TGTGCCAGCGCGGCGGGAGGGTACGAGCAGTACTTC; CDR3 protein: CASAAGGYEQYF
D gene: .; J gene: TRBJ2-7; clone size: few; V gene: TRBV29-1; CDR3 length: 13; CDR3 DNA: TGCAGCGTTGACCGACCCTCGACGGGGGAGCAGTACTTC; CDR3 protein: CSVDRPSTGEQYF
D gene: .; J gene: TRBJ1-2; clone size: few; V gene: TRBV7-2; CDR3 length: 11; CDR3 DNA: TGTGCCAGCAGCTTAGCCGGTGGCTACACCTTC; CDR3 protein: CASSLAGGYTF
D gene: .; J gene: TRBJ2-1; clone size: .; V gene: TRBV9; CDR3 length: 18; CDR3 DNA: TGTGCCAGCAGCGTAACGGGGTCTCTCCAGAGCTCCTACAATGAGCAGTTCTTC; CDR3 protein: CASSVTGSLQSSYNEQFF
D gene: .; J gene: TRBJ2-6; clone size: .; V gene: TRBV28; CDR3 length: 15; CDR3 DNA: TGTGCCAGCAGTCGGGCCTCCTCTGGGGCCAACGTCCTGACTTTC; CDR3 protein: CASSRASSGANVLTF
D gene: TRBD1; J gene: TRBJ1-2; clone size: .; V gene: TRBV7-6; CDR3 length: 13; CDR3 DNA: TGTGCCAGCAGCTTACAGGGGGCTGGTGGCTACACCTTC; CDR3 protein: CASSLQGAGGYTF
D gene: .; J gene: TRBJ2-5; clone size: few; V gene: TRBV29-1; CDR3 length: 12; CDR3 DNA: TGCAGCGTTGTAAGTGGGGGCGAGACCCAGTACTTC; CDR3 protein: CSVVSGGETQYF
D gene: TRBD2; J gene: TRBJ2-7; clone size: .; V gene: TRBV25-1; CDR3 length: 14; CDR3 DNA: TGTGCCAGCAGAGTAGCGGGTAGCTCCTACGAGCAGTACTTC; CDR3 protein: CASRVAGSSYEQYF
D gene: .; J gene: TRBJ2-3; clone size: .; V gene: TRBV4-2; CDR3 length: 12; CDR3 DNA: TGTGCCAGCAGCCAAGAAGGTAATACGCAGTATTTT; CDR3 protein: CASSQEGNTQYF
D gene: TRBD2; J gene: TRBJ2-1; clone size: few; V gene: TRBV13; CDR3 length: 15; CDR3 DNA: TGTGCCAGCAGCCCGAGCGGGACCCTCTACAATGAGCAGTTCTTC; CDR3 protein: CASSPSGTLYNEQFF